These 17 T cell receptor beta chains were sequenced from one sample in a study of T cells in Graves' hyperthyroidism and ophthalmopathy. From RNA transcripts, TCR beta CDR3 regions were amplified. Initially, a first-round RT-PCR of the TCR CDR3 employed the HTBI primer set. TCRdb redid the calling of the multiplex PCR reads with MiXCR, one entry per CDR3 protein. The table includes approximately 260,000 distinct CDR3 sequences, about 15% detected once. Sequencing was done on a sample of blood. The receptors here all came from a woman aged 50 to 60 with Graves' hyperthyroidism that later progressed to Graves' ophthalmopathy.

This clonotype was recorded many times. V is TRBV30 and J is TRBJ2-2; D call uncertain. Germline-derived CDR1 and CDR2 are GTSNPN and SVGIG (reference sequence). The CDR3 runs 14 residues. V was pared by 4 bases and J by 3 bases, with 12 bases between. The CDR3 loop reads CAWIGTSYTGELFF. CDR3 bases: TGTGCCTGGATTGGCACTTCTTACACCGGGGAGCTGTTTTTT. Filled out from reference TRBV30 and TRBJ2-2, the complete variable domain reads SQTIHQWPATLVQPVGSPLSLECTVEGTSNPNLYWYRQAAGRGLQLLFYSVGIGQISSEVPQNLSASRPQDRQFILSSKKLLLSDSGFYLCAWIGTSYTGELFFGEGSRLTVL.

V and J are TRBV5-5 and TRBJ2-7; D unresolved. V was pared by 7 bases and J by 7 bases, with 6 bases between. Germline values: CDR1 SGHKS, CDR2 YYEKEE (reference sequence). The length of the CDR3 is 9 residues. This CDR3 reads CASSPEQYF. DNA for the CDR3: TGTGCCAGCTCTCCAGAGCAGTACTTC.

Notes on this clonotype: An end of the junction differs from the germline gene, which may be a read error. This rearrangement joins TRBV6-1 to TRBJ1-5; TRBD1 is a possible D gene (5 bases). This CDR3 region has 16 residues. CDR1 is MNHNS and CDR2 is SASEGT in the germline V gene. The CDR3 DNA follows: TGTGCCAGCACCGCCGCGGGGCATTCAGGCAACCAGCCCCAGCATTTT. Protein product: CASTAAGHSGNQPQHF.

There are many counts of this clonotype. The CDR3 DNA follows: TGTGCCAGCAGCCACAGGGATGGTAGCTCCTACGAGCAGTACTTC. Its translation is CASSHRDGSSYEQYF. V is TRBV6-1 and J is TRBJ2-7; D possibly corresponds to TRBD1 (6 bases). CDR1 and CDR2 (germline): MNHNS, SASEGT. The V end lost 6 bases, the J end lost 0 bases, and 15 bases lay between the germline ends. This CDR3 comprises 15 residues.

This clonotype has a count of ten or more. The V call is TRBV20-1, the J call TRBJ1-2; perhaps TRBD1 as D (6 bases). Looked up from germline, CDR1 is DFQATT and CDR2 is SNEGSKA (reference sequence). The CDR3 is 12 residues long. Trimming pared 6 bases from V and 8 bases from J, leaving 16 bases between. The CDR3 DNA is TGCAGTGCCGCGGGAGGGGGGCAGGGCTACACCTTC. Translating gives CSAAGGGQGYTF.

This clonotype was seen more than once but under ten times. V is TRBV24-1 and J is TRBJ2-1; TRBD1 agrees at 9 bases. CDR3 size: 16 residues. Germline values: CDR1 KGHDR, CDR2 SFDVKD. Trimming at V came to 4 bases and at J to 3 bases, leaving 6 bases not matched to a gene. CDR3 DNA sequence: TGTGCCACCAGTGACATGACGGACAGGGGCTACAATGAGCAGTTCTTC. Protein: CATSDMTDRGYNEQFF.

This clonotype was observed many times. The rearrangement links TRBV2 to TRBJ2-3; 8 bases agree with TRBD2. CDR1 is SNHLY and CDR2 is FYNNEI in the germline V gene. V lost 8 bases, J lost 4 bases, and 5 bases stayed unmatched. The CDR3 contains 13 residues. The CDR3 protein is CASQRERADTQYF. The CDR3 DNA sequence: TGTGCCAGCCAGCGGGAGAGGGCAGATACGCAGTATTTT.

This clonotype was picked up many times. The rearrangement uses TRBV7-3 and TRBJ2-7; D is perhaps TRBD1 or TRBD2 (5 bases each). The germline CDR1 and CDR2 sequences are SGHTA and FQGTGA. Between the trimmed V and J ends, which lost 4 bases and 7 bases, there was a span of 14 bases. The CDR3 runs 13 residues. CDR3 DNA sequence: TGTGCCAGCAGCTCAGGGCGCCGAGGGGAGCAGTACTTC. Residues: CASSSGRRGEQYF.

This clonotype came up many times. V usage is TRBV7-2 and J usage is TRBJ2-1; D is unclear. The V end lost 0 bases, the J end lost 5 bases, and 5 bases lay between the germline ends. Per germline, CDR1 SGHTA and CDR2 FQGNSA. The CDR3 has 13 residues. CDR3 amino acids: CASSLASNNEQFF. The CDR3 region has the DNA TGTGCCAGCAGCTTAGCCTCAAACAATGAGCAGTTCTTC.

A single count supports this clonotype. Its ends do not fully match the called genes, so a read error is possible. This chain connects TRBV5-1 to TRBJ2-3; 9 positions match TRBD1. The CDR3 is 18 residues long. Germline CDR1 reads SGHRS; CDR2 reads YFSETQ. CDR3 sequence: CASSPPDRGTPSTDTQYF. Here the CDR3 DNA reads TGTGCCAGCAGCCCGCCGGACAGGGGAACCCCTAGCACAGATACGCAGTATTTT.

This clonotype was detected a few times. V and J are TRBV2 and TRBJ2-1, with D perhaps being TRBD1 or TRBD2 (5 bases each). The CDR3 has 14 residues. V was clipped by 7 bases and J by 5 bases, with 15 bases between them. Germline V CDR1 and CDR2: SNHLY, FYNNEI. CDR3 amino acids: CASTKGTGNNEQFF. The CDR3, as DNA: TGTGCCAGCACAAAAGGGACGGGGAACAATGAGCAGTTCTTC.

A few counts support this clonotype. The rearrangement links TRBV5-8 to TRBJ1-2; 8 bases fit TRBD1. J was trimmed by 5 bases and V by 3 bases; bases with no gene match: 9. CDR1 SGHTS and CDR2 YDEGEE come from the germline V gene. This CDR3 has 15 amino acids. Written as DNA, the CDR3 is TGTGCCAGCAGCTCCGCTTCAGGGGGCGCTTATGGCTACACCTTC. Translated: CASSSASGGAYGYTF. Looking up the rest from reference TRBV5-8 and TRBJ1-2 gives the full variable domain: EAGVTQSPTHLIKTRGQQATLRCSPISGHTSVYWYQQALGLGLQFLLWYDEGEERNRGNFPPRFSGRQFPNYSSELNVNALELEDSALYLCASSSASGGAYGYTFGSGTRLTVV.

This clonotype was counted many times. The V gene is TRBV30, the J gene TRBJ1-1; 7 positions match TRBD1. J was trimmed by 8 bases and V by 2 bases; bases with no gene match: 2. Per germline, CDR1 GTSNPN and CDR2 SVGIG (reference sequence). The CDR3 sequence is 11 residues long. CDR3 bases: TGTGCCTGGAGTTACAGGGGAGAAGCTTTCTTT. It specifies CAWSYRGEAFF.

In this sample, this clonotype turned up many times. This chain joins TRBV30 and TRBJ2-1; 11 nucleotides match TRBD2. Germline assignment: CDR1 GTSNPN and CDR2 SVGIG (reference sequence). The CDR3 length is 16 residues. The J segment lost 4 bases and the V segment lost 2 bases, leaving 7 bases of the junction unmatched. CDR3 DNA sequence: TGTGCCTGGAGTCTATTTGGGACTAGCGGATACAATGAGCAGTTCTTC. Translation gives CAWSLFGTSGYNEQFF.

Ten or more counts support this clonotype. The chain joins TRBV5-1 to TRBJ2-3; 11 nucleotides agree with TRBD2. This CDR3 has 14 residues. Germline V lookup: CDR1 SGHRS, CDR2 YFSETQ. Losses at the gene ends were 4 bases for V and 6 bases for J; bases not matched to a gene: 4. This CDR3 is CASSPRTSGDTQYF. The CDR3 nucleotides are TGCGCCAGCAGCCCTCGGACTAGCGGGGATACGCAGTATTTT.

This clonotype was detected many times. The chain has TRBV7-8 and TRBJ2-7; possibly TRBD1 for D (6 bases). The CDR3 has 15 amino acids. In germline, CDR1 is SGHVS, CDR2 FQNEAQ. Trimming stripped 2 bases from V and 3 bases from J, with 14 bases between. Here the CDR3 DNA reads TGTGCCAGCAGCTTAAGGCAGGGGATGAGCTACGAGCAGTACTTC. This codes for CASSLRQGMSYEQYF.

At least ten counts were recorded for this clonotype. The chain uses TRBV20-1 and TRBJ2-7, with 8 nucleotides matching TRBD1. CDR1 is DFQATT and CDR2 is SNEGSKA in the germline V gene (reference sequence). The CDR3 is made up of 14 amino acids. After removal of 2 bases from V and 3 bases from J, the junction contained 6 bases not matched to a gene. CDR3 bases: TGCAGTGCTAGAACGGACAGGGACCACTACGAGCAGTACTTC. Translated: CSARTDRDHYEQYF.